The next 31 T cell receptor beta chains were all read from a single sample in a study of T-cell reconstitution after alpha-beta-depleted transplantation in children. Researchers prepared the TCRbeta library using unique molecular identifiers, the study reports. TCRdb reanalysed the PCR reads using MiXCR and keeps one entry per CDR3 protein. This table holds approximately 230,000 distinct CDR3 sequences, 25% found once. The sequencing used PBMCs, collected before TCRalphabeta/CD19-depleted stem cell transplant. Receptor source: a girl under 10 years old with Fanconi anemia, due to receive a stem cell transplant.

This clonotype appeared many times. The V gene is TRBV5-1, the J gene TRBJ2-1; D gene uncertain. CDR1 and CDR2 from the germline V gene are SGHRS and YFSETQ. The CDR3 is 12 amino acids. Trimming left V 0 bases short and J 8 bases short, with 6 bases between. The CDR3 loop reads CASSLGPHEQFF. Written as DNA, the CDR3 is TGCGCCAGCAGCTTGGGCCCTCATGAGCAGTTCTTC.

This clonotype was recorded at least ten times. This sequence joins TRBV5-1 and TRBJ2-1, with TRBD2 identical over 9 bases. The CDR3 length is 17 residues. Germline V CDR1 and CDR2: SGHRS, YFSETQ. V dropped 0 bases and J dropped 2; count of bases not matched to a gene: 6. The CDR3 loop reads CASSLVFGGRAYNEQFF. CDR3 nucleotides: TGCGCCAGCAGCTTGGTCTTCGGCGGGAGGGCCTACAATGAGCAGTTCTTC.

This clonotype was recorded a few times. V is TRBV7-3 and J is TRBJ2-1; tentative D call: TRBD2 (6 bases). V lost 6 bases and J 5 bases, leaving 20 bases between the germline ends. This CDR3 has 16 residues. Germline V lookup: CDR1 SGHTA, CDR2 FQGTGA. The CDR3 is CASRFSFHSGDNEQFF. CDR3 sequence (DNA): TGTGCCAGCAGGTTCTCCTTTCATAGCGGAGACAATGAGCAGTTCTTC.

Many counts were recorded for this clonotype. The chain combines TRBV4-2 with TRBJ2-7, with TRBD2 matching over 12 bases. Germline V gives CDR1 LGHNA, CDR2 YNFKEQ. There are 17 residues in the CDR3. Germline trimming cut 4 bases from V and 2 bases from J; bases unmatched to any gene: 9. The CDR3 loop reads CASSPSSGGALTYEQYF. DNA for the CDR3: TGTGCCAGCAGCCCGTCTAGCGGGGGGGCCTTAACCTACGAGCAGTACTTC.

This clonotype has just a few counts. The chain couples TRBV29-1 to TRBJ2-7, with 10 bases identical to TRBD2. Germline CDR1 and CDR2: SQVTM and ANQGSEA. The CDR3 covers 18 residues. The ends lost 4 bases at V and 0 bases at J; junction bases unmatched: 15. CDR3 nucleotides: TGCAGCGTTGTGCCGGCGAGGGGAGGACTAGCGGTCTCCTACGAGCAGTACTTC. It codes for CSVVPARGGLAVSYEQYF.

This clonotype was detected a few times. This rearrangement joins TRBV7-8 to TRBJ2-1; 11 bases fit TRBD2. The CDR3 length is 17 residues. V shed 4 bases and J 7 bases; nucleotides not matched to a gene: 12. Germline assignment: CDR1 SGHVS and CDR2 FQNEAQ. This CDR3 reads CASSSTLSSGGGNEQFF. The CDR3 coding sequence is TGTGCCAGCAGCTCAACCCTTAGTAGCGGGGGGGGAAATGAGCAGTTCTTC.

The gene calls are TRBV20-1 and TRBJ2-7; D not certain. The CDR3 covers 14 residues. Germline loops: CDR1 DFQATT, CDR2 SNEGSKA (reference sequence). Between the trimmed V and J ends, which lost 0 bases and 3 bases, there was a span of 12 bases. CDR3 in DNA: TGCAGTGCTAGAGATTCGGCCAGCTACTACGAGCAGTACTTC. Translating gives CSARDSASYYEQYF.

On this clonotype itself: Relative to the germline gene, one junction end is altered; a read error may explain this. The chain recombines TRBV7-2 with TRBJ1-3; D not certain. CDR3 length equals 17 residues. Germline CDR1 reads SGHTA; CDR2 reads FQGNSA. The CDR3 sequence is CASSLALTQPGRNTIYF. The CDR3 DNA reads TGTGCCAGCAGCCTAGCCCTAACCCAACCTGGAAGAAACACCATATATTTT.

This clonotype was seen ten or more times. The V and J genes are TRBV5-1 and TRBJ2-5; D gene uncertain. CDR3 length: 13 amino acids. Trimming took 5 bases from V and 1 from J, leaving 9 bases between them. Germline V lookup: CDR1 SGHRS, CDR2 YFSETQ. The CDR3 loop is CASSAVPQETQYF. CDR3 DNA sequence: TGCGCCAGCAGTGCAGTACCCCAAGAGACCCAGTACTTC.

The rearrangement uses TRBV28 and TRBJ2-7; 8 bases align to TRBD1. Germline V gives CDR1 MDHEN, CDR2 SYDVKM. This CDR3 contains 14 residues. Germline trimming cut 6 bases from V and 2 bases from J; bases unmatched to any gene: 6. CDR3 DNA: TGTGCCAGCAGCCGATGGGACAGGCCCTACGAGCAGTACTTC. Its translation is CASSRWDRPYEQYF.

This clonotype was counted at least ten times. The V call is TRBV12-3 or TRBV12-4, the J call TRBJ2-7, with 10 bases matching TRBD1. The CDR3 runs to 14 residues. The ends lost 3 bases at V and 3 bases at J; junction bases unmatched: 2. The CDR3 region is CASSFGTGVYEQYF. In DNA form, the CDR3 reads TGTGCCAGCAGTTTCGGGACAGGGGTCTACGAGCAGTACTTC.

This clonotype has a handful of counts. The chain links TRBV20-1 to TRBJ2-7; D ambiguous. Trimming cost V 1 base and J 3 bases, with 19 bases left between them. The CDR3 consists of 16 residues. Germline V CDR1 and CDR2: DFQATT, SNEGSKA (reference sequence). CDR3: CSARAPSGSAHYEQYF. The CDR3 coding sequence is TGCAGTGCTAGAGCTCCGTCGGGCAGTGCCCACTACGAGCAGTACTTC.

V and J are TRBV20-1 and TRBJ1-3; D not resolved. The germline gives CDR1 DFQATT, CDR2 SNEGSKA (reference sequence). The germline V and J ends were trimmed by 0 bases and 1 base, with 13 bases remaining between them. This CDR3 has 16 amino acids. This chain's CDR3 is CSARDPDGTSGNTIYF. CDR3 DNA sequence: TGCAGTGCTAGAGATCCTGATGGTACATCTGGAAACACCATATATTTT.

This clonotype was detected a few times. The chain recombines TRBV5-1 with TRBJ1-1; no clear D gene. Trimming shortened V by 3 bases and J by 4 bases, and 13 bases separated the two germline ends. The CDR3 length is 14 residues. The germline CDR1 and CDR2 sequences are SGHRS and YFSETQ. The CDR3 nucleotides are TGCGCCAGCAGCTCGGTATCTCCAGGCACTGAAGCTTTCTTT. It translates to CASSSVSPGTEAFF.

V usage is TRBV29-1 and J usage is TRBJ1-1; no definite D call. V lost 4 bases to trimming and J lost 6 bases, with 18 bases between them. CDR3 length equals 14 residues. Germline values: CDR1 SQVTM, CDR2 ANQGSEA. CDR3 coding DNA: TGCAGCGTTGGTAGGGCCTCGCGGCGTGCTGAAGCTTTCTTT. This gives the protein CSVGRASRRAEAFF.

Only a few counts were recorded for this clonotype. This chain joins TRBV12-3 or TRBV12-4 and TRBJ1-2, with no clear D. The CDR3 has 13 amino acids. Trimming pared 2 bases from V and 4 bases from J, leaving 8 bases between. CDR3 protein: CASSLMNSYGYTF. The CDR3 nucleotides read TGTGCCAGCAGTTTAATGAACAGCTATGGCTACACCTTC.

In its sample, this clonotype was seen many times. The chain couples TRBV10-3 to TRBJ2-1; 10 bases fit TRBD1. The CDR3 has 14 residues. Germline CDR1 reads ENHRY; CDR2 reads SYGVKD. After removal of 7 bases from V and 7 bases from J, the junction contained 7 bases not matched to a gene. This CDR3 is CAINRDRGINEQFF. The CDR3 nucleotides read TGTGCCATCAACCGGGACAGGGGAATAAATGAGCAGTTCTTC.

The gene calls are TRBV21-1 and TRBJ2-5. TRBV21-1 is an annotated pseudogene. The CDR3 spans 14 residues. The CDR3 nucleotides are TGTGCCAGCAGCATCCGAGGTTGCGAAGAGACCCAGTACTTC. Its protein is CASSIRGCEETQYF.

Ten or more counts support this clonotype. The chain couples TRBV10-3 to TRBJ2-7, with a weak D call TRBD2 (6 bases). This CDR3 has 11 residues. CDR1 is ENHRY and CDR2 is SYGVKD in the germline V gene. V was clipped by 8 bases and J by 5 bases, with 10 bases between them. The CDR3 coding sequence is TGTGCCATCCGCGGGGTTCACGAGCAGTACTTC. Protein: CAIRGVHEQYF.

For this clonotype: The junction does not match germline at one end; this may be a read error. The J gene is TRBJ2-3, the V gene TRBV3-1, with D perhaps matching TRBD2 (6 bases). Germline-derived CDR1 and CDR2 are LGHDT and YNNKEL (reference sequence). This CDR3 has 19 amino acids. CDR3: CTSSYGTLPPEGDSDTQYF. CDR3 sequence (DNA): TGTACCAGCAGCTACGGGACTCTGCCCCCGGAGGGAGACTCAGATACGCAGTATTTT.

The J gene is TRBJ2-7, the V gene TRBV7-9; D is undetermined. Germline CDR1 SEHNR, CDR2 FQNEAQ (reference sequence). The germline V and J ends were trimmed by 3 bases and 3 bases, with 9 bases remaining between them. The CDR3 loop spans 13 amino acids. In DNA, the CDR3 is TGTGCCAGCAGCTTGGGCGGATACTACGAGCAGTACTTC. Residues: CASSLGGYYEQYF.

This clonotype appeared many times. J is TRBJ2-7 and V is TRBV5-6, with D uncertain. The CDR3 has 14 residues. V lost 7 bases, J lost 0 bases, and 14 bases lay in between. CDR1 and CDR2 (germline): SGHDT, YYEEEE. Here the CDR3 reads CASGHTHRSYEQYF. CDR3 DNA sequence: TGTGCCAGCGGTCACACTCACCGCTCCTACGAGCAGTACTTC. Combining the CDR3 with reference TRBV5-6 and TRBJ2-7 gives the whole variable domain DAGVTQSPTHLIKTRGQQVTLRCSPKSGHDTVSWYQQALGQGPQFIFQYYEEEERQRGNFPDRFSGHQFPNYSSELNVNALLLGDSALYLCASGHTHRSYEQYFGPGTRLTVT.

CDR3 region: CASSPRTGVGNQPQHF. For the CDR3, the DNA is TGTGCCAGCAGTCCTCGGACAGGAGTCGGCAATCAGCCCCAGCATTTT. V is TRBV12-3 or TRBV12-4 and J is TRBJ1-5; 7 nucleotides line up with TRBD1. The CDR3 is made up of 16 amino acids. V shed 5 bases, J shed 2 bases, and the junction held 9 bases outside the gene matches.

This clonotype was observed a handful of times. This chain joins TRBV21-1 and TRBJ2-7. TRBV21-1 is recorded as a pseudogene. The CDR3 extends over 14 amino acids. The chain's CDR3 is CASSIEFRSDEQYF. The CDR3 DNA reads as TGTGCCAGCAGCATCGAGTTTCGGTCTGACGAGCAGTACTTC.

This clonotype was recorded at least ten times. The chain carries TRBV29-1 and TRBJ2-1; D remains unclear. The CDR3 runs to 11 residues. The ends were cut back, 6 bases at V and 4 bases at J, with 7 bases in the middle. Germline V lookup: CDR1 SQVTM, CDR2 ANQGSEA. The CDR3: CSVVKYNEQFF. The CDR3 nucleotides are TGCAGCGTCGTAAAGTACAATGAGCAGTTCTTC.

The J gene is TRBJ1-6, the V gene TRBV20-1; perhaps TRBD1 as D (6 bases). CDR1 is DFQATT and CDR2 is SNEGSKA in the germline V gene (reference sequence). This CDR3 is built from 14 residues. With 1 base removed from V and 15 bases from J, the gap between germline ends came to 19 bases. For the CDR3, the DNA is TGCAGTGCTAGAGCCGGCGGACAGCTCCGTCTCCTCCACTTT. Translated, it gives CSARAGGQLRLLHF.

At least ten counts were recorded for this clonotype. This chain uses TRBV6-1 with TRBJ2-1; D is unclear. This CDR3 contains 17 residues. CDR1 and CDR2 from the germline V gene are MNHNS and SASEGT. Between the trimmed V and J ends, which lost 8 bases and 1 base, there was a span of 21 bases. The CDR3 DNA reads as TGTGCCAGCGACGCTCTCGGACCTTTCTTGTCCTACAATGAGCAGTTCTTC. Residues: CASDALGPFLSYNEQFF.

There are many counts of this clonotype. The gene calls are TRBV5-1 and TRBJ2-1; TRBD2 agrees at 9 bases. CDR1 and CDR2 from the germline V gene are SGHRS and YFSETQ. Losses at the gene ends were 1 base for V and 8 bases for J; bases not matched to a gene: 10. This CDR3 has 16 residues. CDR3 bases: TGCGCCAGCAGCTTGTCGGGCGGGAGGGCCGGGGATGAGCAGTTCTTC. Translation gives CASSLSGGRAGDEQFF.

The chain has TRBV20-1 and TRBJ2-1, with 9 bases matching TRBD2. Per germline, CDR1 DFQATT and CDR2 SNEGSKA (reference sequence). The trim removed 4 bases at V and 4 bases at J, leaving 5 bases unmatched. There are 14 residues in the CDR3. CDR3 coding DNA: TGCAGTGCTATTCTAGCGGGGATTTACAATGAGCAGTTCTTC. This gives the protein CSAILAGIYNEQFF.

This clonotype was observed at least ten times. This rearrangement joins TRBV28 to TRBJ1-1; D is possibly TRBD1 (6 bases). Germline V lookup: CDR1 MDHEN, CDR2 SYDVKM. The CDR3 covers 12 residues. V was cut by 5 bases and J by 11 bases, with 15 bases left in between. CDR3 in amino acids: CASSQGRSVAFF. CDR3 bases: TGTGCCAGCAGTCAGGGGAGGAGTGTCGCTTTCTTT.

The chain is built from TRBV12-3 or TRBV12-4 and TRBJ1-5; no reliable D call. This CDR3 has 15 residues. The germline V and J ends were trimmed by 3 bases and 5 bases, with 14 bases remaining between them. CDR3 residues: CASSFGLSGYQPQHF. The CDR3 nucleotides are TGTGCCAGCAGTTTCGGGCTCTCGGGTTATCAGCCCCAGCATTTT.